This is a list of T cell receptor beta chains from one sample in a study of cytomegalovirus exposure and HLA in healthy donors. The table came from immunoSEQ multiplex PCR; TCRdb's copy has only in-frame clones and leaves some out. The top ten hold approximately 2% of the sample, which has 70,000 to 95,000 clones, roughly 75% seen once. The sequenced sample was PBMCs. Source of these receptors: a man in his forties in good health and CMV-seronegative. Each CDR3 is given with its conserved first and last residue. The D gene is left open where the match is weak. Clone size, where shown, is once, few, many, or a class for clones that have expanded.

TGTGCCAGCAGTGTCCGGGGACAGGAAGGCTATGGCTACACCTTC CASSVRGQEGYGYTF TRBV28 TRBD1 once TRBJ1-2 15
TGCGCCAGCAGCCAAATAGGGGATGGGGAGCTGTTTTTT CASSQIGDGELFF TRBV4-1 - - TRBJ2-2 13
TGTGCCAGCAGTTACTCGTCAGAGGGAGGTGGAAACACCATATATTTT CASSYSSEGGGNTIYF TRBV6-5 - - TRBJ1-3 16
TGCGCGGCTGCAGGGGCGAACGGCTACACCTTC CAAAGANGYTF TRBV20-1 - - TRBJ1-2 11
TGTGCCAGCAGCAGACCAACAGGGAGCTCCTATAATTCACCCCTCCACTTT CASSRPTGSSYNSPLHF TRBV7-9 - - TRBJ1-6 17
TGTGCCAGTAGCCGACTAGCGGGAAACCAAGAGACCCAGTACTTC CASSRLAGNQETQYF TRBV19 TRBD2 - TRBJ2-5 15
TGCAGCGTATACGAACAGGGAAACTATGGCTACACCTTC CSVYEQGNYGYTF TRBV29-1 - - TRBJ1-2 13
TGCGCCAGCAGCCAAGGGTGGGGGCTTCACAATGAGCAGTTCTTC CASSQGWGLHNEQFF TRBV4-1 - - TRBJ2-1 15
TGTGCCAGCACTCAGACAGGGGTTATTAGCACTGAAGCTTTCTTT CASTQTGVISTEAFF TRBV25-1 TRBD1 - TRBJ1-1 15
TGCAGCGTTGAGGGGGGCGGGGGCATCGGTAATGAAAAACTGTTTTTT CSVEGGGGIGNEKLFF TRBV29-1 - - TRBJ1-4 16
TGTGCCATACCCGGCGGCCCCCCCTACAATGAGCAGTTCTTC CAIPGGPPYNEQFF TRBV28 - - TRBJ2-1 14
TGTGCCAGCACTTTGACCCGCAGGGCAACTAATGAAAAACTGTTTTTT CASTLTRRATNEKLFF TRBV2 - - TRBJ1-4 16
TGTGCCAGCAGACAAACACTTAGACAGGGGCAAGGCGGGGAGCTGTTTTTT CASRQTLRQGQGGELFF TRBV27 TRBD1 - TRBJ2-2 17
TGTGCCAGCAGAGCGTCGGGACAAAACTATGGCTACACCTTC CASRASGQNYGYTF TRBV27 - - TRBJ1-2 14
TGTGCCTGGAGTGTATCGGAGGACTATGGCTACACCTTC CAWSVSEDYGYTF TRBV30 - - TRBJ1-2 13
TGTGCCAGCAACGGTCGGGGACAGGGTTCCTACAATGAGCAGTTCTTC CASNGRGQGSYNEQFF TRBV9 TRBD1 - TRBJ2-1 16
TGTGCCAGTAGTACCCACAGGGGTATTGTGCGTCAGCCCCAGCATTTT CASSTHRGIVRQPQHF TRBV19 TRBD1 - TRBJ1-5 16
TGTGCCAGCAGCTTCGACGGCCCCAGGGCAAATGAAAAACTGTTTTTT CASSFDGPRANEKLFF TRBV5-6 - - TRBJ1-4 16
TGTGCCAGCAGGACAGGGGAAGGCGAGCAGTACTTC CASRTGEGEQYF TRBV28 TRBD1 - TRBJ2-7 12
TGTGCCAGCAGTCCCCCGACCGGACAGGGCTATGGCTACACCTTC CASSPPTGQGYGYTF TRBV28 TRBD1 - TRBJ1-2 15
TGTGCCAGCAGCAAAGTGGGGCCAGGGTACTACGAGCAGTACTTC CASSKVGPGYYEQYF TRBV21-1 - once TRBJ2-7 15
TGTGCCAGCAGCTCAACCGGGACAGGCCTGTACAATGAGCAGTTCTTC CASSSTGTGLYNEQFF TRBV5-6 TRBD1 few TRBJ2-1 16
TGCGCCAGCAGCTTGTCCAGCTATGGCTACACCTTC CASSLSSYGYTF TRBV5-1 - few TRBJ1-2 12
TGCAGCGTTGTAGGAGGACAGGGCACCTATGGCTACACCTTC CSVVGGQGTYGYTF TRBV29-1 TRBD1 - TRBJ1-2 14
TGTGCCAGCTCACCTATCCCACACACGGGAGCTAACTATGGCTACACCTTC CASSPIPHTGANYGYTF TRBV18 - - TRBJ1-2 17
TGTGCCAGCAGCACACCGGGACAGGGGAATCAGCCCCAGCATTTT CASSTPGQGNQPQHF TRBV28 TRBD1 few TRBJ1-5 15
TGTGCCAGCAGCCAAAACCGGGACAGGGCACCTAATGGCTACACCTTC CASSQNRDRAPNGYTF TRBV7-2 TRBD1 - TRBJ1-2 16
TGTGCCTGGAACCACAGGTGGGAAACTGAAGCTTTCTTT CAWNHRWETEAFF TRBV30 - - TRBJ1-1 13
TGTGCCAGCAGCTTTGCGGGGGGCAAGCTAAAGTCCTACGAGCAGTACTTC CASSFAGGKLKSYEQYF TRBV11-1 TRBD2 - TRBJ2-7 17
TGTGCCAGCTCTGTGGGACAGAGCTCCTACAATGAGCAGTTCTTC CASSVGQSSYNEQFF TRBV27 TRBD1 - TRBJ2-1 15
TGTGCCGCCAGGGACAGCTACAATGAGCAGTTCTTC CAARDSYNEQFF TRBV10-3 TRBD1 - TRBJ2-1 12
TGTGCCAGCAGCTTTAACAGGGGAAATGAGCAGTTCTTC CASSFNRGNEQFF TRBV11-2 TRBD1 - TRBJ2-1 13
TGTGCCAGTAGGATTGGACAGGGGGCTGGCTACACCTTC CASRIGQGAGYTF TRBV19 TRBD1 - TRBJ1-2 13
TGTGCCAGCAGTTTAGGGGGGGCACACGAGCAGTACTTC CASSLGGAHEQYF TRBV28 - - TRBJ2-7 13
TGTGCCAGCAGCCCAGGGGACAGGGCCACAGATACGCAGTATTTT CASSPGDRATDTQYF TRBV7-2 TRBD1 - TRBJ2-3 15
TGTGCCAGCAGCTCAGGTGAAGGAAACACCATATATTTT CASSSGEGNTIYF TRBV7-6 - - TRBJ1-3 13
TGCGCCAGCAGCCCGGTAGGGGACAGCTACGAGCAGTACTTC CASSPVGDSYEQYF TRBV4-1 TRBD1 - TRBJ2-7 14
TGTGCCAGCGCTGCCCAGCGAAGGGGGATTCATGGCTACACCTTC CASAAQRRGIHGYTF TRBV6-5 - - TRBJ1-2 15